The next 8 T cell receptor beta chains were all read from a single sample in a study of shared clonotypes between healthy human individuals. The assay was immunoSEQ multiplex PCR, and TCRdb's table has in-frame clones only and misses some. Here the sample spans roughly 1,000,000 clones, around 78% being singletons. The sample taken for sequencing was memory CD4+ T cells from PBMCs. Subset given: CD45RA-negative fraction. Every receptor here comes from a man in his late teens or twenties in good health. Some clones in this sample may be carry-over from other donors' samples.

The chain joins TRBV9 to TRBJ1-5, with TRBD1 as a possible D gene (6 bases). The CDR3 is 13 residues long. V dropped 4 bases and J dropped 6 bases, with 11 bases sitting between them. The V gene's germline CDR1 is SGDLS and CDR2 YYNGEE. CDR3 region: CASSRGVGQPQHF. As DNA, the CDR3 is TGTGCCAGCAGCAGGGGGGTCGGTCAGCCCCAGCATTTT.

This rearrangement joins TRBV4-1 to TRBJ1-6, with D possibly TRBD1 on 5 matching bases. Germline V lookup: CDR1 MGHRA, CDR2 YSYEKL. The V end was cut by 8 bases, the J end by 0 bases, with 11 bases between. This CDR3 comprises 15 residues. The CDR3 DNA is TGCGCCAGCGCGGGGGAAAACTCCTATAATTCACCCCTCCACTTT. It specifies CASAGENSYNSPLHF.

The genes are TRBV2 and TRBJ2-5; a weak D match, TRBD2 (5 bases). V dropped 9 bases and J dropped 1 base, with 12 bases sitting between them. This CDR3 comprises 13 residues. Germline V gene lookup returns CDR1 SNHLY and CDR2 FYNNEI. The CDR3: CARTRGFQETQYF. Here the CDR3 DNA reads TGTGCCAGAACCCGGGGTTTCCAAGAGACCCAGTACTTC.

This chain links TRBV30 with TRBJ1-4, with 8 bases aligning to TRBD1. This CDR3 spans 13 amino acids. From germline, CDR1 is GTSNPN and CDR2 SVGIG (reference sequence). The ends lost 8 bases at V and 3 bases at J; junction bases unmatched: 5. The CDR3 DNA is TGTGCCGGCTACAGGGGGGCTAATGAAAAACTGTTTTTT. As protein: CAGYRGANEKLFF.

The chain employs TRBV4-1 and TRBJ2-7; 9 bases fit TRBD1. CDR1 is MGHRA and CDR2 is YSYEKL in the germline V gene. The CDR3 contains 16 residues. Germline trimming cut 1 base from V and 7 bases from J; bases unmatched to any gene: 11. CDR3 amino acids: CASSQAPQGAGFEQYF. CDR3 nucleotides: TGCGCCAGCAGCCAAGCCCCACAGGGGGCCGGATTTGAGCAGTACTTC.

The chain joins TRBV5-6 to TRBJ2-1; D remains unclear. The CDR3 length is 16 residues. The germline V gene has CDR1 SGHDT and CDR2 YYEEEE. Trimming removed 0 bases at V and 8 bases at J, with 18 bases between. For the CDR3, the DNA is TGTGCCAGCAGCTTGGGGTCGGTTCTACTCAACGATGAGCAGTTCTTC. The encoded protein is CASSLGSVLLNDEQFF.

There are a few counts of this clone. The chain has TRBV11-3 and TRBJ2-1; the D gene is possibly TRBD1 (5 bases). The CDR3 is made up of 14 amino acids. CDR1 and CDR2 (germline): SGHNT, YENEEA. V lost 5 bases to trimming and J lost 7 bases, with 15 bases between them. This CDR3 is CASSLGATKNEQFF. The CDR3 region has the DNA TGTGCCAGCAGCCTAGGGGCCACGAAGAATGAGCAGTTCTTC.

V usage is TRBV7-6 and J usage is TRBJ2-1, with 8 bases identical to TRBD2. Trimming removed 10 bases from V and 9 bases from J; junction bases left unmatched: 17. The CDR3 sequence is 15 residues long. Germline CDR1 is SGHVS and CDR2 is FNYEAQ. The CDR3 DNA follows: TGTGCCATGGATCCCGGGACTAGAGTTAAGGGTGAGCAGTTCTTC. Its protein is CAMDPGTRVKGEQFF.